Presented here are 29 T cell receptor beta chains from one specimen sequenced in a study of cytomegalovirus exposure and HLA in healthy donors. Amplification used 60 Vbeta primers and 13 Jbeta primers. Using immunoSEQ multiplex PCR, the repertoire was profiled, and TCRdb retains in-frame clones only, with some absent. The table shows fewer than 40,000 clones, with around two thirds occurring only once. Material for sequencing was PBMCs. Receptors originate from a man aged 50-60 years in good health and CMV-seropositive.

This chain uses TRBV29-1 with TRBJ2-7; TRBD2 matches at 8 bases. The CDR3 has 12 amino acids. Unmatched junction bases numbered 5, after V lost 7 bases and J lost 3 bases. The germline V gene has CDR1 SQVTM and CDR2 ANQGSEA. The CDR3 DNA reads TGCAGCGCTAGCGGGTCTTACTACGAGCAGTACTTC. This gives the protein CSASGSYYEQYF.

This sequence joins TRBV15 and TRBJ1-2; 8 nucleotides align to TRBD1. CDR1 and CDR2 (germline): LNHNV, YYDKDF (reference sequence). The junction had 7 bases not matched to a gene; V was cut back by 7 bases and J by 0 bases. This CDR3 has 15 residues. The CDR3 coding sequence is TGTGCCACCACCCGGGACAGGCAGACTAACTATGGCTACACCTTC. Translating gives CATTRDRQTNYGYTF.

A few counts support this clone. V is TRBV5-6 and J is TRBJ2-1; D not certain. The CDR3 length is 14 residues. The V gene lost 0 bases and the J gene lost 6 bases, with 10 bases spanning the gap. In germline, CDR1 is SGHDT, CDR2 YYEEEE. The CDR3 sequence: CASSLVGVSNEQFF. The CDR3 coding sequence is TGTGCCAGCAGCTTGGTCGGAGTCAGCAATGAGCAGTTCTTC. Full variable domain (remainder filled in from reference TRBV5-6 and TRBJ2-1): DAGVTQSPTHLIKTRGQQVTLRCSPKSGHDTVSWYQQALGQGPQFIFQYYEEEERQRGNFPDRFSGHQFPNYSSELNVNALLLGDSALYLCASSLVGVSNEQFFGPGTRLTVL.

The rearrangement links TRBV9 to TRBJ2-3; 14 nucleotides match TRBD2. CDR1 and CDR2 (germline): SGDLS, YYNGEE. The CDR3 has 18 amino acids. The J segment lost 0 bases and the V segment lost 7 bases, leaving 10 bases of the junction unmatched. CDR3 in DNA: TGTGCCAGCCGAAGACTAGCGGGAGGGGTTCTTAGCACAGATACGCAGTATTTT. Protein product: CASRRLAGGVLSTDTQYF.

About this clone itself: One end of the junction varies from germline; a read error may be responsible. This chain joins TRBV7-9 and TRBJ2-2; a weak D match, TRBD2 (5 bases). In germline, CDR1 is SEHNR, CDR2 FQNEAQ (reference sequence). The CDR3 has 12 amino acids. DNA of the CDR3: TGTTCCAGCAGCCCGGGAACCGGGGAGCTGTTTTTT. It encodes CSSSPGTGELFF.

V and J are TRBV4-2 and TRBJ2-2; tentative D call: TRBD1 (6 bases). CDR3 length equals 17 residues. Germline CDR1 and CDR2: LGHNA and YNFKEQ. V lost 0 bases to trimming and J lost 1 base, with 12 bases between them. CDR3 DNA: TGTGCCAGCAGCCAAGATCATCGGACAGAGAACACCGGGGAGCTGTTTTTT. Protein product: CASSQDHRTENTGELFF.

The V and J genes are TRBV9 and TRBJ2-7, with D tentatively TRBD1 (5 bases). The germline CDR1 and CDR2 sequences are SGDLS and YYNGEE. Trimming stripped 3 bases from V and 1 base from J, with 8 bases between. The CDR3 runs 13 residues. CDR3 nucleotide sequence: TGTGCCAGCAGCGAAGGGGTGTCCTACGAGCAGTACTTC. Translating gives CASSEGVSYEQYF.

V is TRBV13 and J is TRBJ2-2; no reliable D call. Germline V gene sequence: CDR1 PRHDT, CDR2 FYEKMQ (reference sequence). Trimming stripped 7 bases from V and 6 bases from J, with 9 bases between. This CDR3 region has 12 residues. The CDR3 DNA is TGTGCCAGCAACGAGGAAGCCGGGGAGCTGTTTTTT. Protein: CASNEEAGELFF.

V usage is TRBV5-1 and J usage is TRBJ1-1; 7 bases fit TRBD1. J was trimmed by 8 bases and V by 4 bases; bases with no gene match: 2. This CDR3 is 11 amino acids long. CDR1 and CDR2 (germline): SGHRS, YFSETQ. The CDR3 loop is CASSLQGEAFF. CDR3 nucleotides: TGCGCCAGCAGCCTACAGGGGGAAGCTTTCTTT.

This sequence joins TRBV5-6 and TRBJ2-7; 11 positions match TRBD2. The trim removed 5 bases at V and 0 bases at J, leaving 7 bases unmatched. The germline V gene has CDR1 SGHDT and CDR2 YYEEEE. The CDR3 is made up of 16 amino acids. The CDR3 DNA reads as TGTGCCAGCAGTTCTATGGGACTAGCGGACTCCTACGAGCAGTACTTC. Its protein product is CASSSMGLADSYEQYF.

The CDR3: CASSLADRNTEAFF. As DNA, the CDR3 is TGCGCCAGCAGCCTTGCGGACAGAAACACTGAAGCTTTCTTT. The gene calls are TRBV4-1 and TRBJ1-1, with TRBD1 as a possible D gene (6 bases). This CDR3 has 14 amino acids. Germline values: CDR1 MGHRA, CDR2 YSYEKL. Trimming stripped 4 bases from V and 2 bases from J, with 11 bases between.

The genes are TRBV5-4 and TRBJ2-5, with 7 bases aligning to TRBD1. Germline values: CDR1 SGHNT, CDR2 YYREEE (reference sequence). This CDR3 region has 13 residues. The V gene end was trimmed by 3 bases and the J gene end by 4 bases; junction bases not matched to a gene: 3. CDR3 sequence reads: CASSSHRGETQYF. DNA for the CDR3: TGTGCCAGCAGCTCCCACAGGGGAGAGACCCAGTACTTC. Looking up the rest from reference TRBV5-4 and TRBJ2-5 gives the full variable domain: ETGVTQSPTHLIKTRGQQVTLRCSSQSGHNTVSWYQQALGQGPQFIFQYYREEENGRGNFPPRFSGLQFPNYSSELNVNALELDDSALYLCASSSHRGETQYFGPGTRLLVL.

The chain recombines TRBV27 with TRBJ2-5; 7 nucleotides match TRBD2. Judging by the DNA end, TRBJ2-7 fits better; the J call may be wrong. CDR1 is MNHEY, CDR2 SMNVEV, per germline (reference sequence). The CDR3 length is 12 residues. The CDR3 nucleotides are TGTGCCAGCAGGGGTAGCGGGTACGAGCAGTACTTC. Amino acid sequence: CASRGSGYEQYF.

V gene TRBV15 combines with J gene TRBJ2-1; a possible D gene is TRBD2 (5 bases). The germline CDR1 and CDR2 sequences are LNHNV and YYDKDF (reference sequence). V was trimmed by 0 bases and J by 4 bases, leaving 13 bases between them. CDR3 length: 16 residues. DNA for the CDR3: TGTGCCACCAGCAGAGATCTAAGCGGAGTTTACAATGAGCAGTTCTTC. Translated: CATSRDLSGVYNEQFF.

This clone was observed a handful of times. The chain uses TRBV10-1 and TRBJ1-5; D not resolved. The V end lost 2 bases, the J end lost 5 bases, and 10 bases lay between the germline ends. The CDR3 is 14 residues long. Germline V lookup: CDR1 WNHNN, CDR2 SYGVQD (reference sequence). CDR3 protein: CASSEGGRDQPQHF. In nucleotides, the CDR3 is TGCGCCAGCAGTGAGGGAGGGCGCGATCAGCCCCAGCATTTT.

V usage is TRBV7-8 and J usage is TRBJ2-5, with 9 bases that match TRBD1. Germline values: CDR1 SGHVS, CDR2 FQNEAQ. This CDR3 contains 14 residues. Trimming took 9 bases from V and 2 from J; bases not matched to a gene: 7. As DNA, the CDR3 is TGTGCCAGTACGCGGGACAGGGTTCAAGAGACCCAGTACTTC. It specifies CASTRDRVQETQYF.

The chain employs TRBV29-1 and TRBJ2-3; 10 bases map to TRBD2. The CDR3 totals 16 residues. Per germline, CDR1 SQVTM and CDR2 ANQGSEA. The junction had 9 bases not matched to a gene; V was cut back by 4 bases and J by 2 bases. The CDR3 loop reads CSVAPWTSGDTDTQYF. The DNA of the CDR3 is TGCAGCGTTGCCCCTTGGACTAGCGGAGACACAGATACGCAGTATTTT.

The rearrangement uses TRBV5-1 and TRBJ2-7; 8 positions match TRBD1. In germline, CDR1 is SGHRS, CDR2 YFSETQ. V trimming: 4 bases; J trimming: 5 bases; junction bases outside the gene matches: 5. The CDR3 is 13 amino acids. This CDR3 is CASSNTGGNEQYF. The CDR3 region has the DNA TGCGCCAGCAGCAACACAGGGGGAAACGAGCAGTACTTC.

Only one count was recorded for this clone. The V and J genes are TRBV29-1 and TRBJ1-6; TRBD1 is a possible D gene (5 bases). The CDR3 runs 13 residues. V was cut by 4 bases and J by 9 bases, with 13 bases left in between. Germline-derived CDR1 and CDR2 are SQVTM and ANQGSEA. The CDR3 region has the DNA TGCAGCGTTGTGGACACCGTGGGTTCACCCCTCCACTTT. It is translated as CSVVDTVGSPLHF. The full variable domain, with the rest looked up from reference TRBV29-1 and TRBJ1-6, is SAVISQKPSRDICQRGTSLTIQCQVDSQVTMMFWYRQQPGQSLTLIATANQGSEATYESGFVIDKFPISRPNLTFSTLTVSNMSPEDSSIYLCSVVDTVGSPLHFGNGTRLTVT.

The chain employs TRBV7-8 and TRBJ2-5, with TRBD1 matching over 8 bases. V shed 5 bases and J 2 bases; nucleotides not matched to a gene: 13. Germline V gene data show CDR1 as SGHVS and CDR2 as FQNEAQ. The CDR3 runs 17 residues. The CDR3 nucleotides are TGTGCCAGCAGCGGACGTCCGGACAGGGTTGGTCAAGAGACCCAGTACTTC. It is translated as CASSGRPDRVGQETQYF. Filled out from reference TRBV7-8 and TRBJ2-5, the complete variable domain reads GAGVSQSPRYKVAKRGQDVALRCDPISGHVSLFWYQQALGQGPEFLTYFQNEAQLDKSGLPSDRFFAERPEGSVSTLKIQRTQQEDSAVYLCASSGRPDRVGQETQYFGPGTRLLVL.

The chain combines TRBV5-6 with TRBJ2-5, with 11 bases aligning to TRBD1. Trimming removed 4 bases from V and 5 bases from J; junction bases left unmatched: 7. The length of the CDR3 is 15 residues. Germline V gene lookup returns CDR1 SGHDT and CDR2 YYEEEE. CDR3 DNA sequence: TGTGCCAGCAGCACGGACAGGGGGCACGGGGAGACCCAGTACTTC. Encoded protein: CASSTDRGHGETQYF. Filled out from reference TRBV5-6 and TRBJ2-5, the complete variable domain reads DAGVTQSPTHLIKTRGQQVTLRCSPKSGHDTVSWYQQALGQGPQFIFQYYEEEERQRGNFPDRFSGHQFPNYSSELNVNALLLGDSALYLCASSTDRGHGETQYFGPGTRLLVL.

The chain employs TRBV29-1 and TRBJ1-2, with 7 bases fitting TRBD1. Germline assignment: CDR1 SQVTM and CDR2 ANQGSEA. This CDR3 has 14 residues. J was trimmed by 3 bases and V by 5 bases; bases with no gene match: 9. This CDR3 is CSVPHQGTDYGYTF. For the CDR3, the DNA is TGCAGCGTTCCCCACCAGGGGACAGACTATGGCTACACCTTC.

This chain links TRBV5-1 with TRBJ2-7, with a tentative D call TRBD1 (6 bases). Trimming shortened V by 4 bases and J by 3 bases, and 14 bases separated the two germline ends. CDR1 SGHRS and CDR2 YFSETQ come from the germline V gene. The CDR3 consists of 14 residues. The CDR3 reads CASSATQGSYEQYF. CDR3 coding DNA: TGCGCCAGCAGCGCTACCCAGGGGAGCTACGAGCAGTACTTC. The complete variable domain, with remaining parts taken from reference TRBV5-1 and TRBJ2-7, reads KAGVTQTPRYLIKTRGQQVTLSCSPISGHRSVSWYQQTPGQGLQFLFEYFSETQRNKGNFPGRFSGRQFSNSRSEMNVSTLELGDSALYLCASSATQGSYEQYFGPGTRLTVT.

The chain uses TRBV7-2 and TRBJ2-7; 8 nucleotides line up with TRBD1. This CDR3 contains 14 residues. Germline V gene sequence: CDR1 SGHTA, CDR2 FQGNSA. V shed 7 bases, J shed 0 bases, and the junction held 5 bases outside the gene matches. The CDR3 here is CASTLTGDSYEQYF. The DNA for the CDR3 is TGTGCCAGCACCCTGACAGGGGACTCCTACGAGCAGTACTTC.

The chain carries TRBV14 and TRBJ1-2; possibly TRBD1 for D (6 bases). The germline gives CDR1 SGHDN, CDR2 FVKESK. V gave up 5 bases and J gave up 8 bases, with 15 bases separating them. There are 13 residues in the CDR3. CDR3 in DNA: TGTGCCAGCAGCTTCGGACAGCGAGGGGGCTACACCTTC. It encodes CASSFGQRGGYTF.

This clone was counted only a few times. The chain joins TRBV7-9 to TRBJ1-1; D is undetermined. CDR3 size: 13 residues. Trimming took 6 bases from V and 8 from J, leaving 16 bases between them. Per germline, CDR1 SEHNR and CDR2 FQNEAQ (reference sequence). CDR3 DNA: TGTGCCAGCAGTTACCCCCCAGGTCAGGAAGCTTTCTTT. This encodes CASSYPPGQEAFF. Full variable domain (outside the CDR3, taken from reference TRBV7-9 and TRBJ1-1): DTGVSQNPRHKITKRGQNVTFRCDPISEHNRLYWYRQTLGQGPEFLTYFQNEAQLEKSRLLSDRFSAERPKGSFSTLEIQRTEQGDSAMYLCASSYPPGQEAFFGQGTRLTVV.

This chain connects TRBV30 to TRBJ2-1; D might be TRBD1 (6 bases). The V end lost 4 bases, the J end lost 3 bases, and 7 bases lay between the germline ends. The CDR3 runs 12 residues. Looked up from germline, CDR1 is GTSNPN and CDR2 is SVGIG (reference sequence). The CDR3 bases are TGTGCCTGGACGGACAGCTACAATGAGCAGTTCTTC. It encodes CAWTDSYNEQFF.

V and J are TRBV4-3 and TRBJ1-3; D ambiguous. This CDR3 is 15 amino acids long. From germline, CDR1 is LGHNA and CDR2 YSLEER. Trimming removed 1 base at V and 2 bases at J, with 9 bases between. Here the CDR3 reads CASSQAGFPGNTIYF. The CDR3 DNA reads TGCGCCAGCAGCCAAGCAGGTTTCCCTGGAAACACCATATATTTT.

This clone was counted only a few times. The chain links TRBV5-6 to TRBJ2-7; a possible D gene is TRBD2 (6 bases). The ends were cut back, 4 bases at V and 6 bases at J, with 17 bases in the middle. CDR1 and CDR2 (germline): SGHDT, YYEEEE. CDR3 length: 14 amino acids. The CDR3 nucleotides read TGTGCCAGCAGCCAGTACAGCACTAGCCGCGAGCAGTACTTC. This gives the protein CASSQYSTSREQYF. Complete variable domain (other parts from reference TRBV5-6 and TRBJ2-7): DAGVTQSPTHLIKTRGQQVTLRCSPKSGHDTVSWYQQALGQGPQFIFQYYEEEERQRGNFPDRFSGHQFPNYSSELNVNALLLGDSALYLCASSQYSTSREQYFGPGTRLTVT.